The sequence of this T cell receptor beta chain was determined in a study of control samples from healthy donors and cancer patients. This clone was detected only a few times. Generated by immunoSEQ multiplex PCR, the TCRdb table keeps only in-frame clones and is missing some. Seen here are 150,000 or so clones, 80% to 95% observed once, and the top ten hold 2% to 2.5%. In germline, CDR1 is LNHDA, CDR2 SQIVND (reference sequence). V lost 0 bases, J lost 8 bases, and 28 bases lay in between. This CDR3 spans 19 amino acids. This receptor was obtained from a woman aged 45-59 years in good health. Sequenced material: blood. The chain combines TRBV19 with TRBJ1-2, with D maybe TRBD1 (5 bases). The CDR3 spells CASSIETTGTLNRLRGYTF. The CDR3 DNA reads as TGTGCCAGTAGTATAGAAACAACCGGGACGCTGAATCGATTACGGGGCTACACCTTC. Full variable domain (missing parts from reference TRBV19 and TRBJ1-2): DGGITQSPKYLFRKEGQNVTLSCEQNLNHDAMYWYRQDPGQGLRLIYYSQIVNDFQKGDIAEGYSVSREKKESFPLTVTSAQKNPTAFYLCASSIETTGTLNRLRGYTFGSGTRLTVV.